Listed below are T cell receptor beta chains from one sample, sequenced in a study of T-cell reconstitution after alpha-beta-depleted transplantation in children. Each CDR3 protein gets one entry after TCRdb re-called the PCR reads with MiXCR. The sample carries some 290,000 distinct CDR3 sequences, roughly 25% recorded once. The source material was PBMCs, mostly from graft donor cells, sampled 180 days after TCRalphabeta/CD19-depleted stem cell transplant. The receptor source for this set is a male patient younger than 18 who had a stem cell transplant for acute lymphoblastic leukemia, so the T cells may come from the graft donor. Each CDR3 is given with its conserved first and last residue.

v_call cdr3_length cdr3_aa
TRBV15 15 CATSLRLAVTDTQYF
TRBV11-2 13 CASSSLSAGELFF
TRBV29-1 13 CSVGVAFSYEQYF
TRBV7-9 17 CASSLARQRDAQDEQFF
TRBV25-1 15 CASSDWTSGSPAQYF
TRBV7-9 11 CASSRGVGYTF
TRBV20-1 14 CSASLVFSYNEQFF
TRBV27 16 CASSPPPSGRNNEQFF
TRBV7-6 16 CASSLGGVSGNQPQHF
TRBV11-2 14 CASSLVFGDYEQYF
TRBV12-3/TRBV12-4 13 CASSLTPVHEQYF
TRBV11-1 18 CASSPTLGDSVGKNIQYF
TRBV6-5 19 CASSYSLATGRLFGGEQFF
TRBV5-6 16 CASSLAGLAGSDEQFF
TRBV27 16 CASSLLSRHKAYEQYF
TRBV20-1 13 CSARNSGSYEQYF
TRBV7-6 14 CASRASGLGPEQYF
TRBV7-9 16 CASSLAPDRAGYEQYF